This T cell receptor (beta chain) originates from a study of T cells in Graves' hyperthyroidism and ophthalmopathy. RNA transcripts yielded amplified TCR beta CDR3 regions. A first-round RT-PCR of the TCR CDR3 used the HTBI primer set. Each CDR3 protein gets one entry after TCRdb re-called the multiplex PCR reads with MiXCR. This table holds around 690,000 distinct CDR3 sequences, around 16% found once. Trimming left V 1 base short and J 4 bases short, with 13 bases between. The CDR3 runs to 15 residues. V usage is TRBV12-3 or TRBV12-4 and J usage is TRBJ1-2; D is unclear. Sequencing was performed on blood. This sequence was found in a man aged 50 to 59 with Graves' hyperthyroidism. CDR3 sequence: CASSLVGSPFYGYTF. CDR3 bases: TGTGCCAGCAGTTTAGTTGGGTCCCCTTTCTATGGCTACACCTTC.